These T cell receptor beta chains were read from a single sample in a study of T-cell reconstitution after alpha-beta-depleted transplantation in children. TCRdb fed the PCR reads into MiXCR, producing one record per CDR3 protein. The sample shows 330,000 or so distinct CDR3 sequences, roughly 8.2% of them seen only once. The material was peripheral blood, obtained 360 days after TCRalphabeta/CD19-depleted stem cell transplant. These receptors came from a female patient aged 2-15 years who had a stem cell transplant for Fanconi anemia, so the T cells may come from the graft donor. Each CDR3 is given with its conserved first and last residue. The D gene is left open where the match is weak. Only some rows state a clone size, as once, few, many or a class for expanded clones.

DNA	CDR3	V	J	size	D
TGTGCCAGCAGGGCAGGGACGAACACCGGGGAGCTGTTTTTT	CASRAGTNTGELFF	TRBV2	TRBJ2-2	many	-
TGTGCCAGCAGCTTGCTTTTAAATGGCTACACCTTC	CASSLLLNGYTF	TRBV5-6	TRBJ1-2	-	-
TGTGCCAGCAGCCTGACAGGGTTCCAAGGGAATTCACCCCTCCACTTT	CASSLTGFQGNSPLHF	TRBV5-8	TRBJ1-6	-	TRBD1
TGTGCCAGCAGCCAAGAAGGCGGGGGCCTCTTCTTCGCAGATACGCAGTATTTT	CASSQEGGGLFFADTQYF	TRBV4-2	TRBJ2-3	many	-
TGTGCCAGCACCTGGACAGGAGCTCAGCCCCAGCATTTT	CASTWTGAQPQHF	TRBV28	TRBJ1-5	few	TRBD1
TGCGCCAGCAGCCAAGCCGTGGACTACGAGCAGTACTTC	CASSQAVDYEQYF	TRBV4-3	TRBJ2-7	many	-
TGTGCCAGCAGCTTAAGGACAGGCCATAGCTCTGGAAACACCATATATTTT	CASSLRTGHSSGNTIYF	TRBV13	TRBJ1-3	many	TRBD1
TGTGCCAGCAGCGCCGAGCGGGGGGGCACTGAGCAGTTCTTC	CASSAERGGTEQFF	TRBV9	TRBJ2-1	-	TRBD2
TGCGCCAGCAGCCAAGAGAGGGAGACTAGCGCCCCTCCGGAGACCCAGTACTTC	CASSQERETSAPPETQYF	TRBV4-3	TRBJ2-5	few	TRBD2
TGTGCCAGCAGCCGGACCGGGACCAGAAGCCACAATGAGCTGTTCTTC	CASSRTGTRSHNELFF	TRBV3-1	TRBJ2-1	-	-
TGCAGTGCTACGGACCCACGGCGACTAGCGGGAGGTAACGAGCAGTACTTC	CSATDPRRLAGGNEQYF	TRBV20-1	TRBJ2-7	few	TRBD2
TGTGCCAGCTCACCACAACAGGGTGACACAGATACGCAGTATTTT	CASSPQQGDTDTQYF	TRBV18	TRBJ2-3	-	-
TGCAGCGTCATGGCCCCGGGACAGGGTGGCGAGACCCAGTACTTC	CSVMAPGQGGETQYF	TRBV29-1	TRBJ2-5	many	TRBD1
TGTGCCAGCAGCTTTATCTACGAGCAGTACTTC	CASSFIYEQYF	TRBV28	TRBJ2-7	many	-
TGTGCCAGCAGCTTCGGCACCATGCACACTGAAGCTTTCTTT	CASSFGTMHTEAFF	TRBV5-5	TRBJ1-1	many	-
TGTGCCAGCAGCCAAGGGACTTCAGATACGCAGTATTTT	CASSQGTSDTQYF	TRBV9	TRBJ2-3	many	-
TGTGCCAGCAGCTTAACCCCTACCGGCATCTACGAGCAGTACTTC	CASSLTPTGIYEQYF	TRBV7-2	TRBJ2-7	many	-
TGTGCCAGCAGCGGCCGACTAGCGGGGGGGCGGGAGACCCAGTACTTC	CASSGRLAGGRETQYF	TRBV9	TRBJ2-5	-	TRBD2
TGTGCCACCAGCAGAGGACTTATAGGCTTGAACACTGAAGCTTTCTTT	CATSRGLIGLNTEAFF	TRBV15	TRBJ1-1	-	-
TGTGCCAGCAGCTTAGCGCTTCAGGGGGAGCTGTTTTTT	CASSLALQGELFF	TRBV7-2	TRBJ2-2	few	-
TGTGCCAGCAGTTTAGGGACAGATTCACCCCTCCACTTT	CASSLGTDSPLHF	TRBV12-3/TRBV12-4	TRBJ1-6	many	-
TGTGCCAGCAGCCAGGACAGGCTGAACACCGGGGAGCTGTTTTTT	CASSQDRLNTGELFF	TRBV7-3	TRBJ2-2	many	TRBD1
TGTGCCAGCAGTTATGCGCTCATGAACACTGAAGCTTTCTTT	CASSYALMNTEAFF	TRBV6-1	TRBJ1-1	many	-
TGTGCCAGCAGCCAAGATCGTAAAGCGGGAAGGGGGCAGTTCTTC	CASSQDRKAGRGQFF	TRBV4-2	TRBJ2-1	few	TRBD2
TGTGCCAGCAGCTTAGCGCCGGGACAGGGCCCTAGGATCGATGGCTACACCTTC	CASSLAPGQGPRIDGYTF	TRBV7-2	TRBJ1-2	few	TRBD1
TGCGCCAGCAGCTGGGACAGGGCCGGTGGTGAAAAACTGTTTTTT	CASSWDRAGGEKLFF	TRBV5-1	TRBJ1-4	many	TRBD1